The 21 T cell receptor beta chains reported below all come from one sample, sequenced in a study of blood T cell repertoires in COVID-19. Some clones are missing from TCRdb's copy, which holds only in-frame ones; the method was immunoSEQ multiplex PCR. The table includes roughly 60,000 clones, over 70% detected once. The sequenced sample consisted of peripheral blood. These receptor sequences come from a man aged 30 to 39 with COVID-19, enrolled during active disease.

This chain uses TRBV4-3 with TRBJ2-2; TRBD2 agrees at 12 bases. The CDR3 extends over 16 amino acids. With 4 bases clipped from V and 3 bases from J, the junction kept 3 bases outside the gene matches. From germline, CDR1 is LGHNA and CDR2 YSLEER. The CDR3 DNA reads as TGCGCCAGCAGCCTTAGGACTAGCGGGGACACCGGGGAGCTGTTTTTT. As protein: CASSLRTSGDTGELFF.

This clone was counted once. CDR3 DNA: TGTGCCAGCAGCCAAGGAGAGAAAGTAGACAGGGAAACCTACAATGAGCAGTTCTTC. Translated, it gives CASSQGEKVDRETYNEQFF. J is TRBJ2-1 and V is TRBV14; TRBD1 aligns across 7 bases. This CDR3 comprises 19 residues. V shed 1 base and J 2 bases; nucleotides not matched to a gene: 14. Germline CDR1 is SGHDN and CDR2 is FVKESK.

This clone showed up just once. This sequence joins TRBV13 and TRBJ1-4, with 8 nucleotides matching TRBD1. The V and J ends lost 6 bases and 4 bases, in that order; junction bases with no gene match: 4. CDR1 and CDR2 (germline): PRHDT, FYEKMQ (reference sequence). CDR3 length equals 14 residues. In nucleotides, the CDR3 is TGTGCCAGCAGGCCAGGGACAGGTAATGAAAAACTGTTTTTT. The encoded protein is CASRPGTGNEKLFF.

The CDR3 reads CASSLSAGGGETQYF. The CDR3 coding sequence is TGTGCCAGCAGTTTATCGGCAGGAGGAGGAGAGACCCAGTACTTC. V and J are TRBV27 and TRBJ2-5; D is possibly TRBD2 (5 bases). Germline CDR1 reads MNHEY; CDR2 reads SMNVEV (reference sequence). V was pared by 0 bases and J by 4 bases, with 12 bases between. The CDR3 totals 15 residues.

The rearrangement uses TRBV24-1 and TRBJ2-5, with D possibly matching TRBD2 (5 bases). This CDR3 has 14 amino acids. The V end lost 4 bases, the J end lost 6 bases, and 14 bases lay between the germline ends. Germline values: CDR1 KGHDR, CDR2 SFDVKD. CDR3 nucleotide sequence: TGTGCCACCAGTGACCCACTAGTAGTGCAGACCCAGTACTTC. The encoded protein is CATSDPLVVQTQYF.

The chain couples TRBV27 to TRBJ2-3; 7 positions match TRBD2. This CDR3 is 17 amino acids long. Germline CDR1 and CDR2: MNHEY and SMNVEV (reference sequence). Trimming removed 7 bases from V and 3 bases from J; junction bases left unmatched: 16. The CDR3 spells CASKLSAGVGKTDTQYF. Here the CDR3 DNA reads TGTGCCAGCAAGCTTTCGGCGGGAGTGGGTAAAACAGATACGCAGTATTTT.

This chain connects TRBV19 to TRBJ2-7; TRBD1 agrees at 9 bases. The CDR3 totals 14 residues. Germline V gene lookup returns CDR1 LNHDA and CDR2 SQIVND (reference sequence). J lost 5 bases, V lost 5 bases, and 7 bases had no gene match. CDR3 DNA sequence: TGTGCCAGTAGTCGTAAGGACAGGGGCCACGAGCAGTACTTC. Translating gives CASSRKDRGHEQYF.

The V and J genes are TRBV20-1 and TRBJ2-5; possibly TRBD1 for D (5 bases). The CDR3 is 15 amino acids. The V and J ends lost 6 bases and 5 bases respectively, with 22 bases between them. Germline V CDR1 and CDR2: DFQATT, SNEGSKA (reference sequence). CDR3 residues: CSASGVGAPGETQYF. DNA of the CDR3: TGCAGTGCCAGTGGGGTTGGGGCCCCTGGGGAGACCCAGTACTTC.

This rearrangement joins TRBV5-6 to TRBJ2-6; D possibly corresponds to TRBD2 (6 bases). Per the germline V gene, CDR1 is SGHDT and CDR2 is YYEEEE. V was cut by 0 bases and J by 2 bases, with 6 bases left in between. The CDR3 contains 15 residues. The CDR3 nucleotides read TGTGCCAGCAGCTTGGCGGGGGCTGGGGCCAACGTCCTGACTTTC. Amino acids: CASSLAGAGANVLTF.

This chain uses TRBV29-1 with TRBJ1-2, with D tentatively TRBD1 (6 bases). Trimming shortened V by 3 bases and J by 2 bases, and 13 bases separated the two germline ends. CDR3 length equals 14 residues. The germline V gene has CDR1 SQVTM and CDR2 ANQGSEA. Written as DNA, the CDR3 is TGCAGCGTTGATTTTGGCAGGGGCAACTATGGCTACACCTTC. Amino acids: CSVDFGRGNYGYTF.

The gene calls are TRBV5-5 and TRBJ1-1; a weak D match, TRBD1 (5 bases). CDR1 is SGHKS, CDR2 YYEKEE, per germline (reference sequence). The length of the CDR3 is 14 residues. V was cut by 4 bases and J by 0 bases, with 10 bases left in between. This CDR3 is CASSRQMMNTEAFF. The CDR3 nucleotides read TGTGCCAGCAGCCGACAGATGATGAACACTGAAGCTTTCTTT.

The chain has TRBV30 and TRBJ1-5; the match to TRBD1 covers 7 bases. The CDR3 consists of 13 residues. With V trimmed by 3 bases and J by 7 bases, 6 bases remained unmatched. Looked up from germline, CDR1 is GTSNPN and CDR2 is SVGIG (reference sequence). The CDR3 bases are TGTGCCTGGAGCCGACAGGGTATCCAGCCCCAGCATTTT. Translated: CAWSRQGIQPQHF. Supplemented by reference TRBV30 and TRBJ1-5, the full variable domain reads SQTIHQWPATLVQPVGSPLSLECTVEGTSNPNLYWYRQAAGRGLQLLFYSVGIGQISSEVPQNLSASRPQDRQFILSSKKLLLSDSGFYLCAWSRQGIQPQHFGDGTRLSIL.

The chain employs TRBV28 and TRBJ1-2, with D perhaps matching TRBD1 (6 bases). The germline CDR1 and CDR2 sequences are MDHEN and SYDVKM. The CDR3 runs to 12 residues. Trimming cost V 5 bases and J 6 bases, with 10 bases left between them. This CDR3 is CASSIGGDGYTF. As DNA, the CDR3 is TGTGCCAGCAGTATAGGGGGGGATGGCTACACCTTC.

The chain links TRBV20-1 to TRBJ2-1, with 7 positions matching TRBD2. The CDR3 consists of 14 residues. With 3 bases clipped from V and 2 bases from J, the junction kept 4 bases outside the gene matches. Germline assignment: CDR1 DFQATT and CDR2 SNEGSKA (reference sequence). The CDR3 region is CSASGRATYNEQFF. For the CDR3, the DNA is TGCAGTGCTAGTGGGAGGGCCACCTACAATGAGCAGTTCTTC.

V and J are TRBV24-1 and TRBJ2-2; D possibly corresponds to TRBD1 (6 bases). V was shortened by 10 bases and J by 4 bases, with 15 bases between the two germline ends. Germline V gene data show CDR1 as KGHDR and CDR2 as SFDVKD. The CDR3 consists of 14 residues. CDR3 loop: CATSGQGPTGELFF. CDR3 sequence (DNA): TGTGCCACTTCCGGTCAGGGGCCCACCGGGGAGCTGTTTTTT.

The count of this clone is one. The chain recombines TRBV27 with TRBJ2-7; TRBD2 matches 10 bases. Germline-derived CDR1 and CDR2 are MNHEY and SMNVEV (reference sequence). J lost 2 bases, V lost 5 bases, and 12 bases had no gene match. The CDR3 is 17 residues long. As DNA, the CDR3 is TGTGCCAGCAGTAGGCTAGCGGGAGTCGGTGCTGCCTACGAGCAGTACTTC. This codes for CASSRLAGVGAAYEQYF.

This chain connects TRBV7-2 to TRBJ1-3; possible D gene TRBD1, 6 bases. The V gene lost 8 bases and the J gene lost 0 bases, with 17 bases spanning the gap. Germline V gene sequence: CDR1 SGHTA, CDR2 FQGNSA. The length of the CDR3 is 16 residues. The CDR3: CASGKQGPYSGNTIYF. In nucleotides, the CDR3 is TGTGCCAGCGGAAAACAGGGCCCCTACTCTGGAAACACCATATATTTT.

This clone was found once. Other DNA sequences in the sample encode the same CDR3. The J gene is TRBJ2-7, the V gene TRBV6-2 or TRBV6-3; D is unresolved. Germline V gene sequence: CDR1 MNHEY, CDR2 SVGEGT. Trimming stripped 5 bases from V and 2 bases from J, with 4 bases between. The CDR3 is made up of 11 amino acids. CDR3 amino acids: CASSPAYEQYF. DNA of the CDR3: TGTGCCAGCAGTCCCGCCTACGAGCAGTACTTC.

The chain combines TRBV5-1 with TRBJ2-2, with D perhaps TRBD1 (6 bases). From germline, CDR1 is SGHRS and CDR2 YFSETQ. Deletions cut 7 bases from V and 5 bases from J, with 9 bases between. The CDR3 has 12 amino acids. The CDR3 sequence is CASGQNTGELFF. DNA of the CDR3: TGCGCCAGCGGACAGAATACCGGGGAGCTGTTTTTT.

This clone was counted a single time. The J gene is TRBJ2-1, the V gene TRBV20-1; D call uncertain. From germline, CDR1 is DFQATT and CDR2 SNEGSKA (reference sequence). The CDR3 consists of 11 residues. The V and J ends lost 4 bases and 3 bases respectively, with 4 bases between them. The CDR3 spells CSATVYNEQFF. In nucleotides, the CDR3 is TGCAGTGCTACTGTCTACAATGAGCAGTTCTTC.

The V call is TRBV6-5, the J call TRBJ2-2; 8 nucleotides match TRBD2. This CDR3 has 15 amino acids. Trimming took 2 bases from V and 4 from J; bases not matched to a gene: 3. Per germline, CDR1 MNHEY and CDR2 SVGAGI. The CDR3 DNA follows: TGTGCCAGCAGTTACGACCTAGCGGGCACCGGGGAGCTGTTTTTT. This encodes CASSYDLAGTGELFF.